One sample yielded the 7 T cell receptor beta chains listed below, sequenced in a study of regulatory T cells in long-lasting Graves disease. Regarding time point: newly diagnosed GD, antithyroid drugs for less than 3 months. The TCR library was made from RNA that had been extracted from PBMCs in TRIzol. Sequencing libraries for TCR beta were prepared with iRepertoire HTBI primers and Arm-PCR of CDR3 regions. TCRdb reprocessed the multiplex PCR reads via MiXCR and lists one record per CDR3 protein. The repertoire holds around 360,000 distinct CDR3 sequences, around 16% seen once, with roughly 21% in the top ten. This sample was shared with a second study, whose subject was T cells in Graves' hyperthyroidism and ophthalmopathy.

The starting material was peripheral blood mononuclear cells (PBMCs), obtained at new diagnosis, from a patient treated with antithyroid drugs. The receptors come from a woman in her late teens or twenties with Graves disease.

This clonotype was recorded many times. DNA for the CDR3: TGCAGCGTTGTCGTCCTCAACAGGGGGCGGACTGAAGCTTTCTTT. Residues: CSVVVLNRGRTEAFF. This chain links TRBV29-1 with TRBJ1-1; TRBD1 agrees at 9 bases. V was clipped by 4 bases and J by 5 bases; unmatched bases: 11. The germline CDR1 and CDR2 sequences are SQVTM and ANQGSEA. The CDR3 extends over 15 amino acids. Filled out from reference TRBV29-1 and TRBJ1-1, the complete variable domain reads SAVISQKPSRDICQRGTSLTIQCQVDSQVTMMFWYRQQPGQSLTLIATANQGSEATYESGFVIDKFPISRPNLTFSTLTVSNMSPEDSSIYLCSVVVLNRGRTEAFFGQGTRLTVV.

This clonotype has a handful of counts. The rearrangement links TRBV28 to TRBJ2-2; 9 nucleotides agree with TRBD2. The ends lost 1 base at V and 4 bases at J; junction bases unmatched: 10. From germline, CDR1 is MDHEN and CDR2 SYDVKM. CDR3 size: 18 residues. CDR3 DNA: TGTGCCAGCAGTTTATATGAACTAGCGGGTATCAGCACCGGGGAGCTGTTTTTT. The encoded protein is CASSLYELAGISTGELFF.

The rearrangement uses TRBV6-1 and TRBJ2-2; D call uncertain. The V gene lost 6 bases and the J gene lost 5 bases, with 7 bases spanning the gap. Looked up from germline, CDR1 is MNHNS and CDR2 is SASEGT. The CDR3 extends over 12 amino acids. The CDR3 DNA follows: TGTGCCAGCAGGAAAGAAACCGGGGAGCTGTTTTTT. It encodes CASRKETGELFF.

Ten or more counts support this clonotype. This chain uses TRBV11-3 with TRBJ1-5, with D perhaps TRBD1 (6 bases). V was cut by 8 bases and J by 5 bases, with 19 bases left in between. The CDR3 is 15 residues long. The V gene's germline CDR1 is SGHNT and CDR2 YENEEA. CDR3 loop: CASEIPGVTDQPQHF. The CDR3 coding sequence is TGTGCCAGCGAAATTCCAGGGGTCACGGATCAGCCCCAGCATTTT.

The rearrangement joins TRBV6-5 to TRBJ1-5; no definite D call. The V end lost 2 bases, the J end lost 3 bases, and 11 bases lay between the germline ends. The CDR3 is 15 residues long. The germline V gene encodes CDR1 MNHEY and CDR2 SVGAGI. The CDR3 here is CASSYNRGYNQPQHF. Written as DNA, the CDR3 is TGTGCCAGCAGTTACAACAGAGGATACAATCAGCCCCAGCATTTT.

The sample holds a few counts of this clonotype. The chain has TRBV14 and TRBJ2-1, with a weak D call TRBD2 (5 bases). V was pared by 4 bases and J by 4 bases, with 17 bases between. This CDR3 is built from 16 residues. Germline values: CDR1 SGHDN, CDR2 FVKESK. CDR3 region: CASSLHWPRGYNEQFF. The CDR3 DNA follows: TGTGCCAGCAGCCTCCATTGGCCCCGGGGTTACAATGAGCAGTTCTTC.

Ten or more counts support this clonotype. The chain employs TRBV9 and TRBJ2-3; TRBD1 matches at 7 bases. The CDR3 extends over 16 amino acids. V lost 0 bases, J lost 3 bases, and 7 bases stayed unmatched. CDR1 SGDLS and CDR2 YYNGEE come from the germline V gene. The CDR3 reads CASSVEGAGPTDTQYF. For the CDR3, the DNA is TGTGCCAGCAGCGTAGAGGGGGCGGGTCCGACAGATACGCAGTATTTT.